The 22 T cell receptor beta chains presented below share a single source sample, sequenced in a study of T cells in localized non-small cell lung cancer. Libraries were prepared by immunoSEQ multiplex PCR; TCRdb keeps only in-frame clonotypes and omits some of them. The sample has around 45,000 clones, around 86% seen once. Sequencing was performed on PBMCs, taken before any cancer treatment. The receptors stem from a man aged 40-75 years with stage II lung adenocarcinoma.

CDR3 coding DNA: TGTGCCAGCAGCCCCCAATTGACAGAGTCCGAGCTGTTTTTT. It encodes CASSPQLTESELFF. This sequence joins TRBV7-8 and TRBJ2-2; maybe TRBD1 (5 bases). The germline V and J ends were trimmed by 5 bases and 11 bases, with 18 bases remaining between them. Looked up from germline, CDR1 is SGHVS and CDR2 is FQNEAQ. The CDR3 runs to 14 residues.

The V call is TRBV5-5, the J call TRBJ1-3; D may be TRBD1 (5 bases). Germline V gene data show CDR1 as SGHKS and CDR2 as YYEKEE (reference sequence). The CDR3 length is 14 residues. V gave up 3 bases and J gave up 3 bases, with 10 bases separating them. The CDR3, as DNA: TGTGCCAGCAGCTCGTGGGGGAGTGGAAACACCATATATTTT. It is translated as CASSSWGSGNTIYF.

This rearrangement joins TRBV12-5 to TRBJ2-1, with D unclear. CDR1 LGHNT and CDR2 FRNRAP come from the germline V gene. The CDR3 length is 16 residues. The V end lost 0 bases, the J end lost 0 bases, and 9 bases lay between the germline ends. The DNA for the CDR3 is TGTGCTAGTGGTTTGGTACTCGCGAGCTCCTACAATGAGCAGTTCTTC. It codes for CASGLVLASSYNEQFF.

The V and J genes are TRBV6-1 and TRBJ1-1; perhaps TRBD1 as D (5 bases). V lost 2 bases and J lost 8, with 12 bases in between. The CDR3 is 13 amino acids. Germline V gene data show CDR1 as MNHNS and CDR2 as SASEGT. CDR3 amino acids: CASSEKEDREAFF. The CDR3 DNA follows: TGTGCCAGCAGTGAAAAAGAAGACAGAGAAGCTTTCTTT.

The chain uses TRBV9 and TRBJ1-6; a weak D match, TRBD1 (6 bases). This CDR3 spans 15 amino acids. Trimming stripped 4 bases from V and 8 bases from J, with 16 bases between. CDR1 is SGDLS and CDR2 is YYNGEE in the germline V gene. CDR3: CASSPWDTSDSPLHF. Written as DNA, the CDR3 is TGTGCCAGCAGCCCTTGGGACACATCTGATTCACCCCTCCACTTT. Filled out from reference TRBV9 and TRBJ1-6, the complete variable domain reads DSGVTQTPKHLITATGQRVTLRCSPRSGDLSVYWYQQSLDQGLQFLIQYYNGEERAKGNILERFSAQQFPDLHSELNLSSLELGDSALYFCASSPWDTSDSPLHFGNGTRLTVT.

The chain couples TRBV5-6 to TRBJ2-2; D assignment may be TRBD1 or TRBD2 (6 bases each). The CDR3 covers 14 residues. Germline V CDR1 and CDR2: SGHDT, YYEEEE. Trimming stripped 7 bases from V and 2 bases from J, with 12 bases between. The CDR3: CASARGLNTGELFF. The CDR3 coding sequence is TGTGCCAGCGCACGGGGGCTAAACACCGGGGAGCTGTTTTTT.

This clone appeared a few times. The rearrangement joins TRBV10-1 to TRBJ2-5, with TRBD1 matching over 7 bases. CDR3 length: 15 residues. CDR1 is WNHNN and CDR2 is SYGVQD in the germline V gene (reference sequence). Trimming cost V 0 bases and J 5 bases; bases outside gene matches: 6. The DNA of the CDR3 is TGCGCCAGCAGTGAGTCCAAGGGGGCCGGGGAGACCCAGTACTTC. It yields the protein CASSESKGAGETQYF.

The chain uses TRBV29-1 and TRBJ1-2; maybe TRBD1 (6 bases). Deletions cut 4 bases from V and 3 bases from J, with 12 bases between. Germline V gives CDR1 SQVTM, CDR2 ANQGSEA. The CDR3 spans 13 residues. Here the CDR3 DNA reads TGCAGCGTTGGAGAACAGGGTTACTATGGCTACACCTTC. This encodes CSVGEQGYYGYTF.

This chain uses TRBV7-6 with TRBJ2-1, with D perhaps matching TRBD1 (6 bases). Trimming stripped 0 bases from V and 7 bases from J, with 10 bases between. The CDR3 is 14 amino acids. The germline V gene has CDR1 SGHVS and CDR2 FNYEAQ. CDR3 in amino acids: CASSLAPTGNEQFF. The CDR3 region has the DNA TGTGCCAGCAGCTTAGCGCCAACAGGGAATGAGCAGTTCTTC.

V and J are TRBV10-3 and TRBJ2-7, with 8 bases fitting TRBD2. V shed 4 bases and J 0 bases; nucleotides not matched to a gene: 5. Looked up from germline, CDR1 is ENHRY and CDR2 is SYGVKD. This CDR3 is built from 15 residues. The CDR3 loop is CAISGSGVSSYEQYF. The CDR3 DNA sequence: TGTGCCATCAGTGGTAGCGGGGTGAGCTCCTACGAGCAGTACTTC.

This clone came up once. The J gene is TRBJ2-7, the V gene TRBV6-5, with TRBD2 as a possible D gene (5 bases). The CDR3 totals 11 residues. In germline, CDR1 is MNHEY, CDR2 SVGAGI. The ends were cut back, 5 bases at V and 9 bases at J, with 11 bases in the middle. The CDR3 is CASSEGGGQYV. Written as DNA, the CDR3 is TGTGCCAGCAGTGAGGGTGGAGGGCAGTACGTC.

V is TRBV5-1 and J is TRBJ2-1; D gene uncertain. Germline V gene sequence: CDR1 SGHRS, CDR2 YFSETQ. Trimming took off 1 base at V and 7 bases at J, with 3 bases between the two ends. This CDR3 has 11 residues. The CDR3 DNA reads as TGCGCCAGCAGCTTGTTGAATGAGCAGTTCTTC. It translates to CASSLLNEQFF.

The V gene is TRBV7-6, the J gene TRBJ2-4, with unresolved D. The CDR3 length is 15 residues. Trimming took off 3 bases at V and 0 bases at J, with 9 bases between the two ends. Germline loops: CDR1 SGHVS, CDR2 FNYEAQ. CDR3 sequence: CASSLFSVAKNIQYF. The CDR3 nucleotides are TGTGCCAGCAGCTTGTTTAGTGTAGCCAAAAACATTCAGTACTTC.

This clone was detected once. At the DNA level, this CDR3 is encoded by other sequences in the same sample as well. V is TRBV7-6 and J is TRBJ2-3, with no clear D. Germline values: CDR1 SGHVS, CDR2 FNYEAQ. V dropped 3 bases and J dropped 2 bases, with 9 bases sitting between them. This CDR3 comprises 14 residues. CDR3: CASSLAPSTDTQYF. The CDR3 nucleotides are TGTGCCAGCAGCTTGGCTCCCTCCACAGATACGCAGTATTTT.

This chain uses TRBV25-1 with TRBJ2-6; D not certain. Looked up from germline, CDR1 is MGHDK and CDR2 is SYGVNS. Trimming pared 5 bases from V and 0 bases from J, leaving 11 bases between. CDR3 length: 16 amino acids. The CDR3 DNA sequence: TGTGCCAGCAGTCCCAACGCGTTCTCTGGGGCCAACGTCCTGACTTTC. This gives the protein CASSPNAFSGANVLTF.

V and J are TRBV6-1 and TRBJ2-4; D ambiguous. Germline V gene sequence: CDR1 MNHNS, CDR2 SASEGT. The CDR3 covers 14 residues. V dropped 8 bases and J dropped 14 bases, with 25 bases sitting between them. The CDR3 coding sequence is TGTGCCAGCCGTAGGGCCCCGACACAAGGAGAGGAGTACTTC. This translates into CASRRAPTQGEEYF.

The V gene is TRBV6-5, the J gene TRBJ1-2, with D tentatively TRBD1 (5 bases). The V gene lost 0 bases and the J gene lost 8 bases, with 10 bases spanning the gap. The CDR3 is 13 residues long. Germline CDR1 reads MNHEY; CDR2 reads SVGAGI. In DNA form, the CDR3 reads TGTGCCAGCAGTTACTCGAGGGGTGAAGGCTACACCTTC. Protein sequence: CASSYSRGEGYTF.

The chain carries TRBV6-5 and TRBJ2-1; D ambiguous. The CDR3 is made up of 15 amino acids. Per germline, CDR1 MNHEY and CDR2 SVGAGI. V lost 0 bases, J lost 0 bases, and 6 bases lay in between. CDR3 coding DNA: TGTGCCAGCAGTTACTCAGGAAGCTCCTACAATGAGCAGTTCTTC. Translating gives CASSYSGSSYNEQFF.

The table lists this clone with a few counts. The rearrangement uses TRBV6-1 and TRBJ1-2; 9 bases match TRBD1. J gave up 4 bases and V 7 bases, and 4 bases lay outside the gene matches. In germline, CDR1 is MNHNS, CDR2 SASEGT. The CDR3 has 13 amino acids. CDR3 residues: CASTDRGVYGYTF. In nucleotides, the CDR3 is TGTGCCAGCACCGACAGGGGGGTCTATGGCTACACCTTC.

The gene calls are TRBV27 and TRBJ2-3; 11 nucleotides match TRBD1. Germline CDR1 MNHEY, CDR2 SMNVEV (reference sequence). V was pared by 8 bases and J by 5 bases, with 3 bases of the junction left unmatched. The CDR3 consists of 13 residues. In nucleotides, the CDR3 is TGTGCCAGCGGACAGGGGGCAAGAGATACGCAGTATTTT. Amino acids: CASGQGARDTQYF.

The chain carries TRBV5-1 and TRBJ1-3; 9 bases fit TRBD1. V lost 4 bases to trimming and J lost 0 bases; unmatched junction nucleotides: 5. There are 16 residues in the CDR3. The germline V gene has CDR1 SGHRS and CDR2 YFSETQ. CDR3 DNA: TGCGCCAGCAGCATAACGGGACAGGGCTCTGGAAACACCATATATTTT. It codes for CASSITGQGSGNTIYF.

The chain uses TRBV4-1 and TRBJ2-5; 10 bases map to TRBD1. V shed 7 bases and J 2 bases; nucleotides not matched to a gene: 16. Germline CDR1 and CDR2: MGHRA and YSYEKL. This CDR3 region has 18 residues. For the CDR3, the DNA is TGCGCCAGCAAGAACTTTGAAAGGCCGGGACAGGGGCAAGAGACCCAGTACTTC. Amino acid sequence: CASKNFERPGQGQETQYF.